This TCR beta chain was recorded in a study of blood T cell repertoires in COVID-19. TCRdb's table, derived via immunoSEQ multiplex PCR, lists solely in-frame clones and lacks some. The sample consists of approximately 100,000 clones, around 85% of them appearing once. The CDR3 runs to 14 residues. In germline, CDR1 is GTSNPN, CDR2 SVGIG (reference sequence). The V and J ends lost 2 bases and 6 bases respectively, with 14 bases between them. V usage is TRBV30 and J usage is TRBJ1-5; D remains ambiguous. The clonotype was recovered from a human donor in a cohort sampled during active COVID-19. The specimen sequenced was peripheral blood. The CDR3 coding sequence is TGTGCCTGGAGTTGGTCTCCGGAGGCTCAGCCCCAGCATTTT. It yields the protein CAWSWSPEAQPQHF.